A selection of T cell receptor beta chains follows, all from one sample in a study of cytomegalovirus exposure and HLA in healthy donors. Some clones are missing from TCRdb's copy, which holds only in-frame ones; the method was immunoSEQ multiplex PCR. The sample lists under 200,000 clones; over 75% were seen once. Sequencing was carried out using PBMCs. The receptor set was obtained from a woman between 45 and 60 years old in good health and CMV-seronegative. CDR3s leave out the opening cysteine and the closing phenylalanine or tryptophan.

V,J,CDR3
TRBV10-1,TRBJ2-2,ASSGTNTGELF
TRBV5-1,TRBJ2-7,ASSLATRAYGQY
TRBV7-8,TRBJ2-5,ASTPVETQY
TRBV4-1,TRBJ1-2,ASSWDRNYGYT
TRBV28,TRBJ2-5,ASSSLGQRGETQY
TRBV11-2,TRBJ2-7,ASSLVRSTGNEQY
TRBV5-1,TRBJ2-2,ASSLDREDGELF
TRBV4-1,TRBJ2-7,ASSRPGTKDLEQY
TRBV5-1,TRBJ2-5,ASSSWTSGGSETQY
TRBV21-1,TRBJ2-6,ASSKFDGSSGANGLT
TRBV5-8,TRBJ2-3,ASSFWGLSGTDTQY
TRBV11-2,TRBJ2-5,ASSPRLAGQETQY
TRBV2,TRBJ2-3,ASTFQGLPDTQY
TRBV19,TRBJ2-6,ASRGSASGANVLT
TRBV28,TRBJ1-3,ASCTRVSGNTIY
TRBV5-4,TRBJ2-3,ASSPGGGRDTDTQY
TRBV28,TRBJ1-4,ASSLFTDPNEKLF
TRBV19,TRBJ2-1,ASTPGGLAGDEQF
TRBV5-6,TRBJ2-4,ASSIPTSIENIQY
TRBV9,TRBJ1-2,ASSPRQGAPNGYT
TRBV6-5,TRBJ1-2,ASRRTGGSGYT
TRBV7-3,TRBJ2-4,ASSRTGDGNIQY
TRBV6-1,TRBJ2-7,ASGSMEGSYEQY
TRBV2,TRBJ2-7,ASSEARQGPEQY
TRBV30,TRBJ2-7,AWSAGTWSSYEQY
TRBV27,TRBJ2-3,ASRQAGDTQY
TRBV9,TRBJ2-1,ASSIAGTSGIGEQF
TRBV18,TRBJ2-7,ASSPAVRGTSGATYEQY
TRBV11-1,TRBJ2-3,ASSLARGGGTDTQY
TRBV6-5,TRBJ1-2,ASSYAGEYGYT
TRBV13,TRBJ2-7,ASSTVRDRVYEQY
TRBV9,TRBJ1-5,ASSVGPEKEPQH
TRBV28,TRBJ1-3,ASSGPTGGPGNTIY
TRBV25-1,TRBJ2-1,ASSEPRGRQYEQF
TRBV28,TRBJ1-2,ASSSEAKASYGYT
TRBV5-4,TRBJ2-7,ASSLASGGQEY
TRBV4-1,TRBJ2-5,ASSQDSGEETQY
TRBV28,TRBJ1-5,ASLAFLGNQPQH